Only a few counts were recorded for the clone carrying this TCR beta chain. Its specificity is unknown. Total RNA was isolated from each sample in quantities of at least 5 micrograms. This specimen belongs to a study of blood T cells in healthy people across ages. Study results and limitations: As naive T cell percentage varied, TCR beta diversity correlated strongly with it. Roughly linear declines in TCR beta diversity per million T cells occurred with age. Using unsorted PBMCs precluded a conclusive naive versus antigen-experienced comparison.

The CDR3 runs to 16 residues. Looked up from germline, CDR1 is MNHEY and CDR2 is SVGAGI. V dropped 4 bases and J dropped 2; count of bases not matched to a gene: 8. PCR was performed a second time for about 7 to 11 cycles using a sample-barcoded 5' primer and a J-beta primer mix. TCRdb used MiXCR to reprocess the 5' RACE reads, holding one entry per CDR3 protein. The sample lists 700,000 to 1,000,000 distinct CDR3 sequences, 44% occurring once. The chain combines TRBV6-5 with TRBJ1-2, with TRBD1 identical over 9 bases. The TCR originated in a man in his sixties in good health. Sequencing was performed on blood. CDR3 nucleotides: TGTGCCAGCAGTTCAATCCGACAGGGGGAGAACTATGGCTACACCTTC. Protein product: CASSSIRQGENYGYTF.